Detailed here is one TCR beta chain. The record originates from a study of T cell responses to AZD1222 COVID-19 vaccine. Clones were read by immunoSEQ multiplex PCR, and TCRdb kept only the in-frame ones, dropping some. The table lists 120,000 to 150,000 clones, 88% of them singletons. The junction had 9 bases not matched to a gene; V was cut back by 7 bases and J by 4 bases. The CDR3 has 15 amino acids. Germline CDR1 MGHDK, CDR2 SYGVNS. This TCR was sampled from an adult in good health. Sequenced here: peripheral blood, sampled on day 0 of AZD1222 vaccination. This chain uses TRBV25-1 with TRBJ1-1, with 10 positions matching TRBD1. The CDR3 nucleotides are TGTGCCAGCAAGCAGACAGGGGGCCGGACCACTGAAGCTTTCTTT. Amino acids: CASKQTGGRTTEAFF.